A selection of T cell receptor beta chains follows, all from one sample in a study of cytomegalovirus exposure and HLA in healthy donors. Clones were sequenced by immunoSEQ multiplex PCR, and TCRdb holds only the in-frame ones, with some missing. This table has 130,000 to 150,000 clones, approximately 79% appearing once. What was sequenced was PBMCs. The receptors come from a woman aged 40 to 55 in good health and CMV-seropositive. The CDR3 runs from the conserved cysteine through the conserved F or W. Fields, in order: clone size, V gene, D gene, J gene, CDR3 protein, CDR3 DNA. A D gene is named only where the DNA matches it firmly. Some rows have no size entry. The others give once, few or many, or a class for an expanded clone.

-	TRBV6-1	-	TRBJ2-2	CASRGRRGGTGELFF	TGTGCCAGCAGGGGAAGGAGGGGCGGCACCGGGGAGCTGTTTTTT
-	TRBV7-6	-	TRBJ2-4	CASSPRGAGAIQKNIQYF	TGTGCCAGCAGCCCCCGGGGGGCAGGGGCCATTCAAAAAAACATTCAGTACTTC
-	TRBV2	TRBD1	TRBJ1-1	CASSVGQEGTEAFF	TGTGCCAGCAGCGTAGGACAGGAGGGGACTGAAGCTTTCTTT
few	TRBV7-6	-	TRBJ1-3	CASSGNGNTIYF	TGTGCCAGCAGCGGCAATGGAAACACCATATATTTT
once	TRBV7-9	TRBD2	TRBJ2-1	CASSPRGGASYNEQFF	TGTGCCAGCAGCCCGCGGGGGGGGGCCTCCTACAATGAGCAGTTCTTC
-	TRBV7-6	TRBD1	TRBJ2-7	CASSLEAPGGEQYF	TGTGCCAGCAGCTTAGAAGCCCCAGGGGGCGAGCAGTACTTC
-	TRBV2	TRBD1	TRBJ1-1	CASILTTGGGEAFF	TGTGCCAGCATACTCACGACAGGGGGCGGTGAAGCTTTCTTT
-	TRBV6-6	TRBD2	TRBJ2-3	CASRDSGGGDTQYF	TGTGCCAGCAGGGACTCGGGGGGAGGGGATACGCAGTATTTT
few	TRBV28	TRBD1	TRBJ1-2	CASSPIDRERSYGYTF	TGTGCCAGCAGTCCGATCGACAGGGAGAGGTCCTATGGCTACACCTTC
-	TRBV12-1	-	TRBJ2-5	CASSPKAGAETQYF	TGTGCCAGCAGTCCTAAGGCGGGGGCAGAGACCCAGTACTTC
-	TRBV6-5	-	TRBJ1-2	CASSSGSASNYGYTF	TGTGCCAGCAGTTCCGGGTCCGCCTCAAACTATGGCTACACCTTC
-	TRBV11-2	-	TRBJ1-3	CASSIASSSGNTIYF	TGTGCCAGCAGCATCGCGTCCTCCTCTGGAAACACCATATATTTT
-	TRBV5-4	TRBD1	TRBJ2-7	CASSLDGTGSAYEQYF	TGTGCCAGCAGCTTGGATGGGACAGGGTCCGCCTACGAGCAGTACTTC
-	TRBV27	TRBD1	TRBJ1-4	CASSNVRDRVEKLFF	TGTGCCAGCAGTAACGTCCGGGACAGGGTTGAAAAACTGTTTTTT
-	TRBV7-2	TRBD1	TRBJ1-5	CASSWGQGDNQPQHF	TGTGCCAGCAGCTGGGGACAGGGGGACAATCAGCCCCAGCATTTT
-	TRBV2	-	TRBJ2-1	CASSELSREFF	TGTGCCAGCAGTGAATTGTCTCGGGAGTTCTTC
-	TRBV9	-	TRBJ1-2	CASSVGGYGYGYTF	TGTGCCAGCAGCGTAGGAGGGTACGGCTATGGCTACACCTTC
-	TRBV12-5	-	TRBJ1-1	CASGLVVSGSGGTEAFF	TGTGCTAGTGGTTTGGTAGTATCGGGGTCCGGAGGCACTGAAGCTTTCTTT
few	TRBV7-9	-	TRBJ1-2	CASSGPGVRYTF	TGTGCCAGCAGCGGCCCCGGGGTGCGCTACACCTTC
-	TRBV4-1	-	TRBJ1-2	CASSQERGRGYTF	TGCGCCAGCAGCCAAGAGCGGGGGCGTGGCTACACCTTC
-	TRBV5-1	TRBD2	TRBJ2-5	CASSSGTQETQYF	TGCGCCAGCAGCAGCGGGACCCAAGAGACCCAGTACTTC
few	TRBV6-1	TRBD1	TRBJ1-5	CASSVAGQGAGQHF	TGTGCCAGCAGTGTGGCCGGACAGGGGGCCGGACAGCATTTT
few	TRBV6-1	TRBD1	TRBJ1-3	CASDRGLSIYF	TGTGCCAGCGACAGGGGGCTGTCCATATATTTT
few	TRBV9	TRBD1	TRBJ2-2	CASSPGGNTGELFF	TGTGCCAGCAGCCCAGGGGGGAACACCGGGGAGCTGTTTTTT
-	TRBV6-5	-	TRBJ2-2	CASSYPSRGTGELFF	TGTGCCAGCAGTTACCCCTCTCGAGGCACCGGGGAGCTGTTTTTT
-	TRBV6-1	TRBD2	TRBJ2-7	CASSEATSGIYEQYF	TGTGCCAGCAGTGAAGCGACTAGCGGTATTTACGAGCAGTACTTC
-	TRBV27	-	TRBJ1-2	CASSLVGGYYGYTF	TGTGCCAGCAGTTTGGTAGGGGGTTACTATGGCTACACCTTC
few	TRBV2	TRBD1	TRBJ1-1	CASRVEGQTKAFF	TGTGCCAGCAGGGTGGAGGGACAGACTAAAGCTTTCTTT
-	TRBV13	-	TRBJ1-4	CASSPIGANEKLFF	TGTGCCAGCAGCCCCATAGGGGCTAATGAAAAACTGTTTTTT
-	TRBV29-1	TRBD2	TRBJ2-2	CSVRMAAGGPYTGELFF	TGCAGCGTACGAATGGCAGCGGGGGGGCCTTATACCGGGGAGCTGTTTTTT
once	TRBV19	-	TRBJ1-2	CASSRDKNYGYTF	TGTGCCAGTAGTCGAGACAAAAACTATGGCTACACCTTC
-	TRBV5-1	TRBD2	TRBJ2-1	CASSLVLASSYNEQFF	TGCGCCAGCAGCTTGGTACTAGCGTCCTCCTACAATGAGCAGTTCTTC
-	TRBV6-5	-	TRBJ2-7	CASSYMGGPYEQYF	TGTGCCAGCAGTTACATGGGGGGTCCCTACGAGCAGTACTTC
-	TRBV2	-	TRBJ1-4	CASSRGNEKLFF	TGTGCCAGCAGCAGGGGCAATGAAAAACTGTTTTTT
-	TRBV4-2	-	TRBJ2-5	CASSQSPDQETQYF	TGTGCCAGCAGCCAGTCCCCTGACCAAGAGACCCAGTACTTC
-	TRBV27	-	TRBJ2-3	CASSVGITRTDTQYF	TGTGCCAGCAGTGTCGGGATCACTAGGACAGATACGCAGTATTTT
-	TRBV6-5	-	TRBJ1-2	CASSSDRNYGYTF	TGTGCCAGCAGTTCAGACAGGAACTATGGCTACACCTTC
-	TRBV7-3	TRBD2	TRBJ2-1	CASSLGGGDANEQFF	TGTGCCAGCAGCTTAGGCGGGGGGGACGCCAATGAGCAGTTCTTC
-	TRBV5-1	-	TRBJ1-6	CASSWTLVNSPLHF	TGCGCCAGCAGCTGGACTCTCGTGAATTCACCCCTCCACTTT
-	TRBV7-9	-	TRBJ2-5	CASSLALRTGETQYF	TGTGCCAGCAGCTTAGCGCTCCGTACGGGGGAGACCCAGTACTTC